This paragraph covers one T cell receptor (beta chain) sequence. These data are taken from a study of patients and donors after allogeneic stem cell transplantation. MiXCR, applied by TCRdb to the RT-PCR reads, yields one record per CDR3 protein. Of around 150,000 distinct CDR3 sequences in the sample, about 29% were seen once. Germline V lookup: CDR1 LGHNA, CDR2 YSLEER. This CDR3 region has 15 residues. V was clipped by 3 bases and J by 7 bases, with 13 bases between them. The clonotype was recovered from a human donor who was either an allogeneic HSCT recipient or a stem cell or donor lymphocyte infusion donor (not recorded which). It is not recorded whose cells these are; they may come from a transplant donor. The J gene is TRBJ1-6, the V gene TRBV4-3; D unclear. Sequencing was carried out using blood, either unsorted or a sorted T cell fraction (not recorded which). The CDR3 sequence: CASSHLALGNSPLHF. The CDR3 region has the DNA TGCGCCAGCAGCCACCTAGCTCTCGGGAATTCACCCCTCCACTTT.